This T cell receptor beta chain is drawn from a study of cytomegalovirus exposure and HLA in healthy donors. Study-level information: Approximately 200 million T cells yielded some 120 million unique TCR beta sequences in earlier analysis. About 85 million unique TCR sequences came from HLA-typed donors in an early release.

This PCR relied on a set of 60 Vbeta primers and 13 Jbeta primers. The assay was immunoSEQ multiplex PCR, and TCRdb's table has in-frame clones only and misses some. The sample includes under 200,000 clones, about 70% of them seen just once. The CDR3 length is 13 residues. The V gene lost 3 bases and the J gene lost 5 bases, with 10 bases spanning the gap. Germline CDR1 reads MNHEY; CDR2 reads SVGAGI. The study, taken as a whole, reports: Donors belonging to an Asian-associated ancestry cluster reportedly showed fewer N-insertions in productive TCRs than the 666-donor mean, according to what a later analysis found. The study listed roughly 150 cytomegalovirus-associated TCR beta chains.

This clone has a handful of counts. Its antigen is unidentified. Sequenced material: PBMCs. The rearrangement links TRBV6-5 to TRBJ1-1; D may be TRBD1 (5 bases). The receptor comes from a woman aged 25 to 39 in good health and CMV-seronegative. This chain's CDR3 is CASSYRRGTEAFF. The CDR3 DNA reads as TGTGCCAGCAGTTATCGTCGGGGGACTGAAGCTTTCTTT.